Following are 21 T cell receptor beta chains from one sample sequenced in a study of blood T cells in healthy people across ages. Next came a second PCR, run for about 6 to 11 cycles, which used a sample-barcoded 5' primer along with a J-beta primer mix. In TCRdb, the 5' RACE reads were re-called with MiXCR into one record per CDR3 protein. The table includes hundreds of thousands of distinct CDR3 sequences, roughly 25% detected once. These data also featured in a second study, about T cells of mothers and their children.

The sequencing sample was made of blood. These receptors originate from a boy younger than 18 in good health.

This clonotype was observed a handful of times. This sequence joins TRBV29-1 and TRBJ2-1; 7 nucleotides line up with TRBD2. CDR1 and CDR2 (germline): SQVTM, ANQGSEA. The CDR3 has 15 amino acids. The ends lost 4 bases at V and 1 base at J; junction bases unmatched: 7. The CDR3 region has the DNA TGCAGCGTTGCGACTAGCAGGAGATCCTACAATGAGCAGTTCTTC. As protein: CSVATSRRSYNEQFF.

The rearrangement uses TRBV7-2 and TRBJ2-7; no firm D call. Germline V gene sequence: CDR1 SGHTA, CDR2 FQGNSA. The CDR3 runs 15 residues. The germline V and J ends were trimmed by 3 bases and 0 bases, with 12 bases remaining between them. DNA of the CDR3: TGTGCCAGCAGCTTCCAGGCTTATAGCTCCTACGAGCAGTACTTC. Translation: CASSFQAYSSYEQYF.

This clonotype was counted at least ten times. This chain connects TRBV27 to TRBJ2-1, with TRBD1 matching 9 bases. V dropped 5 bases and J dropped 7; count of bases not matched to a gene: 9. Germline V CDR1 and CDR2: MNHEY, SMNVEV (reference sequence). The CDR3 loop spans 15 amino acids. The CDR3 DNA is TGTGCCAGCAGTGCCCGCCGGGACAGGGATAATGAGCAGTTCTTC. This translates into CASSARRDRDNEQFF.

The J gene is TRBJ2-1, the V gene TRBV11-3; D remains unclear. Deletions cut 5 bases from V and 2 bases from J, with 10 bases between. CDR1 is SGHNT, CDR2 YENEEA, per germline. The CDR3 consists of 14 residues. In DNA, the CDR3 is TGTGCCAGCAGCGAAGATATAGCCTACAATGAGCAGTTCTTC. Protein: CASSEDIAYNEQFF.

V and J are TRBV12-3 or TRBV12-4 and TRBJ1-4; no reliable D call. The CDR3 consists of 17 residues. V lost 8 bases, J lost 5 bases, and 24 bases lay in between. CDR3 in DNA: TGTGCCAGCGGACTAAAGGGCGCCGGACCGGCGAATGAAAAACTGTTTTTT. Translation gives CASGLKGAGPANEKLFF.

This rearrangement joins TRBV20-1 to TRBJ2-5, with 7 positions matching TRBD2. The length of the CDR3 is 18 residues. Losses at the gene ends were 0 bases for V and 5 bases for J; bases not matched to a gene: 18. Germline V gives CDR1 DFQATT, CDR2 SNEGSKA (reference sequence). CDR3 DNA sequence: TGCAGTGCTAGAGAGAGCGGGACCGTTGTAATTTGGGGGGAGACCCAGTACTTC. The encoded protein is CSARESGTVVIWGETQYF.

The V gene is TRBV11-2, the J gene TRBJ2-5, with D perhaps TRBD2 (5 bases). Germline lookup yields CDR1 SGHAT and CDR2 FQNNGV. The CDR3 has 13 amino acids. V gave up 5 bases and J gave up 2 bases, with 9 bases separating them. The CDR3 DNA follows: TGTGCCAGCAGCACGTGGGAGCAAGAGACCCAGTACTTC. This gives the protein CASSTWEQETQYF.

The chain links TRBV28 to TRBJ2-5, with D maybe TRBD2 (6 bases). The J call may be incorrect, as the DNA end agrees better with TRBJ2-1. Germline CDR1 MDHEN, CDR2 SYDVKM. This CDR3 is built from 13 residues. Written as DNA, the CDR3 is TGTGCCAGCAGCGTGGGGGACTCTAATGAGCAGTTCTTC. This gives the protein CASSVGDSNEQFF.

The gene calls are TRBV3-1 and TRBJ1-6; D not certain. V was pared by 0 bases and J by 9 bases, with 6 bases between. The CDR3 is 13 amino acids. Germline V gene sequence: CDR1 LGHDT, CDR2 YNNKEL (reference sequence). CDR3 protein: CASSQEGGSPLHF. The CDR3 region has the DNA TGTGCCAGCAGCCAAGAAGGCGGTTCACCCCTCCACTTT.

This clonotype was seen a few times. For the CDR3, the DNA is TGTGCCAGCAGCAGAAACGGGTACTATGGCTACACCTTC. It codes for CASSRNGYYGYTF. The V gene is TRBV7-2, the J gene TRBJ1-2; D is undetermined. V lost 5 bases, J lost 3 bases, and 10 bases lay in between. Germline V CDR1 and CDR2: SGHTA, FQGNSA. The CDR3 spans 13 residues.

The rearrangement joins TRBV7-9 to TRBJ2-3; no clear D. There are 14 residues in the CDR3. The V and J ends lost 5 bases and 2 bases respectively, with 11 bases between them. CDR1 SEHNR and CDR2 FQNEAQ come from the germline V gene (reference sequence). The CDR3 DNA follows: TGTGCCAGCAGCCCCCTTCTTATCACAGATACGCAGTATTTT. Its translation: CASSPLLITDTQYF.

In this sample, this clonotype turned up a few times. V gene TRBV24-1 combines with J gene TRBJ2-5; D possibly corresponds to TRBD2 (5 bases). Between the trimmed V and J ends, which lost 5 bases and 1 base, there was a span of 13 bases. The CDR3 has 15 amino acids. Germline CDR1 is KGHDR and CDR2 is SFDVKD. Here the CDR3 reads CATSAASTFQETQYF. CDR3 in DNA: TGTGCCACCAGTGCGGCTAGCACATTCCAAGAGACCCAGTACTTC.

This clonotype was counted between two and nine times. V usage is TRBV12-3 or TRBV12-4 and J usage is TRBJ1-2; the match to TRBD1 covers 9 bases. The CDR3 is 14 amino acids. Losses at the gene ends were 6 bases for V and 3 bases for J; bases not matched to a gene: 5. CDR3 bases: TGTGCCAGCAGCCTACAGGGGGCAGACTATGGCTACACCTTC. It is translated as CASSLQGADYGYTF.

The chain is built from TRBV5-6 and TRBJ1-5; D unresolved. Trimming removed 4 bases from V and 4 bases from J, with 15 bases in between. The CDR3 consists of 15 residues. CDR1 and CDR2 from the germline V gene are SGHDT and YYEEEE. As DNA, the CDR3 is TGTGCCAGCAGCCCTTCTTTGTTGGGAAATCAGCCCCAGCATTTT. Its translation is CASSPSLLGNQPQHF.

This chain's CDR3 is CASSQILAGTGELFF. DNA of the CDR3: TGTGCCAGCAGCCAAATTCTAGCGGGCACCGGGGAGCTGTTTTTT. This chain connects TRBV3-1 to TRBJ2-2; 8 bases match TRBD2. V lost 2 bases and J lost 4; bases outside the gene matches: 3. The CDR3 covers 15 residues. Germline assignment: CDR1 LGHDT and CDR2 YNNKEL (reference sequence).

This clonotype was picked up a small number of times. The chain carries TRBV29-1 and TRBJ2-3; D could derive from TRBD1 or TRBD2 (5 bases each). CDR3 length: 14 amino acids. V gave up 7 bases and J gave up 0 bases, with 14 bases separating them. Germline lookup yields CDR1 SQVTM and CDR2 ANQGSEA. The CDR3 coding sequence is TGCAGCGCGGGGCGATCAACAAGCACAGATACGCAGTATTTT. Encoded protein: CSAGRSTSTDTQYF.

The V gene is TRBV6-5, the J gene TRBJ2-7; 7 bases match TRBD2. Germline lookup yields CDR1 MNHEY and CDR2 SVGAGI. Germline trimming cut 6 bases from V and 2 bases from J; bases unmatched to any gene: 10. This CDR3 is 15 amino acids long. The CDR3 DNA is TGTGCCAGCAGCTCCCTAGCGGTAGGGGCCTACGAGCAGTACTTC. This codes for CASSSLAVGAYEQYF.

A word on this clonotype: The junction departs from the called germline gene at one end, perhaps through a read error. J is TRBJ2-7 and V is TRBV10-3, with D perhaps matching TRBD2 (5 bases). The CDR3 is made up of 15 amino acids. Germline V gene sequence: CDR1 ENHRY, CDR2 SYGVKD. The CDR3 region has the DNA TGCGCCATCAGGCCAAATCCGGGATCAACCTACGAGCAGTACTTC. It codes for CAIRPNPGSTYEQYF.

In its sample, this clonotype was seen a few times. This chain links TRBV7-8 with TRBJ2-3; either TRBD1 or TRBD2 may fit D (5 bases each). The CDR3 extends over 16 amino acids. The V gene lost 4 bases and the J gene lost 3 bases, with 17 bases spanning the gap. The V gene's germline CDR1 is SGHVS and CDR2 FQNEAQ. For the CDR3, the DNA is TGTGCCAGCAGCTCATGGGACGTAGGTACGACAGATACGCAGTATTTT. Protein product: CASSSWDVGTTDTQYF.

In this sample, this clonotype turned up once. The chain has TRBV6-2 or TRBV6-3 and TRBJ2-7; tentatively, D is TRBD1 or TRBD2 (6 bases each). V dropped 0 bases and J dropped 5 bases, with 14 bases sitting between them. Germline CDR1 and CDR2: MNHEY and SVGEGT. This CDR3 is built from 15 residues. This CDR3 is CASSYSGLGGHEQYF. The CDR3 DNA reads TGTGCCAGCAGTTACTCGGGCCTCGGGGGCCACGAGCAGTACTTC.

This chain uses TRBV10-3 with TRBJ2-5, with a tentative D call TRBD2 (6 bases). The DNA matches TRBJ2-7 better at its end, which makes the J call doubtful. The germline V gene encodes CDR1 ENHRY and CDR2 SYGVKD. The CDR3 contains 14 residues. The CDR3 reads CAIRGTSTSYEQYF. The CDR3 DNA is TGTGCCATCAGGGGTACTAGCACCTCCTACGAGCAGTACTTC.